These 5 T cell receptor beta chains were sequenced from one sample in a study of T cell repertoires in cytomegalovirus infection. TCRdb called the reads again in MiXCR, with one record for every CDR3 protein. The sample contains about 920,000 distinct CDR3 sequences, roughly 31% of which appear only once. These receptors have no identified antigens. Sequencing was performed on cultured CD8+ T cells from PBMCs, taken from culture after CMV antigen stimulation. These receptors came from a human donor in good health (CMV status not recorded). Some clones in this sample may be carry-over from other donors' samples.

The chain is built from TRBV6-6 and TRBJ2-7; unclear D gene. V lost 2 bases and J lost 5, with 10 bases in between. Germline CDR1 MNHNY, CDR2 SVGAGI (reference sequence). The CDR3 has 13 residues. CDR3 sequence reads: CASSYRYTDEQYF. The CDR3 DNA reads TGTGCCAGCAGTTACCGATACACAGACGAGCAGTACTTC.

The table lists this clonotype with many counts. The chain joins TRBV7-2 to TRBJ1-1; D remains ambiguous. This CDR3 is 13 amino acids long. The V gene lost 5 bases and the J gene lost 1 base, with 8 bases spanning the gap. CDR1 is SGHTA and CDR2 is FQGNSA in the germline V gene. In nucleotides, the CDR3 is TGTGCCAGCAGCCACTACAAGAACACTGAAGCTTTCTTT. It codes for CASSHYKNTEAFF. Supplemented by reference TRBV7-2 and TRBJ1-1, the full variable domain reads GAGVSQSPSNKVTEKGKDVELRCDPISGHTALYWYRQSLGQGLEFLIYFQGNSAPDKSGLPSDRFSAERTGGSVSTLTIQRTQQEDSAVYLCASSHYKNTEAFFGQGTRLTVV.

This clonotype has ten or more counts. CDR3 in DNA: TGTGCCAGCAGCTTAAACAGGGAGAACTATGGCTACACCTTC. It codes for CASSLNRENYGYTF. This chain links TRBV7-2 with TRBJ1-2, with D possibly TRBD1 on 6 matching bases. Looked up from germline, CDR1 is SGHTA and CDR2 is FQGNSA. V was cut by 2 bases and J by 2 bases, with 9 bases left in between. This CDR3 has 14 residues. Full variable domain (rest looked up from reference TRBV7-2 and TRBJ1-2): GAGVSQSPSNKVTEKGKDVELRCDPISGHTALYWYRQSLGQGLEFLIYFQGNSAPDKSGLPSDRFSAERTGGSVSTLTIQRTQQEDSAVYLCASSLNRENYGYTFGSGTRLTVV.

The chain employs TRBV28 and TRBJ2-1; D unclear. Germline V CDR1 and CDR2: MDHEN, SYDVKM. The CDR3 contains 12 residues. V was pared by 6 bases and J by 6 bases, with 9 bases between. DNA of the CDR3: TGTGCCAGCAGGGGGTTAAGCAATGAGCAGTTCTTC. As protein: CASRGLSNEQFF.

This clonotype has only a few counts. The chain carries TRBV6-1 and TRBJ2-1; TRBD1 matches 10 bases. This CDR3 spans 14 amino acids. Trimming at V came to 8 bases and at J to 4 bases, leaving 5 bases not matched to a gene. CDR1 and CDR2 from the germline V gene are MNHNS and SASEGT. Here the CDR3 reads CASAPGQGYNEQFF. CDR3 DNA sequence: TGTGCCAGCGCTCCGGGACAGGGGTACAATGAGCAGTTCTTC.